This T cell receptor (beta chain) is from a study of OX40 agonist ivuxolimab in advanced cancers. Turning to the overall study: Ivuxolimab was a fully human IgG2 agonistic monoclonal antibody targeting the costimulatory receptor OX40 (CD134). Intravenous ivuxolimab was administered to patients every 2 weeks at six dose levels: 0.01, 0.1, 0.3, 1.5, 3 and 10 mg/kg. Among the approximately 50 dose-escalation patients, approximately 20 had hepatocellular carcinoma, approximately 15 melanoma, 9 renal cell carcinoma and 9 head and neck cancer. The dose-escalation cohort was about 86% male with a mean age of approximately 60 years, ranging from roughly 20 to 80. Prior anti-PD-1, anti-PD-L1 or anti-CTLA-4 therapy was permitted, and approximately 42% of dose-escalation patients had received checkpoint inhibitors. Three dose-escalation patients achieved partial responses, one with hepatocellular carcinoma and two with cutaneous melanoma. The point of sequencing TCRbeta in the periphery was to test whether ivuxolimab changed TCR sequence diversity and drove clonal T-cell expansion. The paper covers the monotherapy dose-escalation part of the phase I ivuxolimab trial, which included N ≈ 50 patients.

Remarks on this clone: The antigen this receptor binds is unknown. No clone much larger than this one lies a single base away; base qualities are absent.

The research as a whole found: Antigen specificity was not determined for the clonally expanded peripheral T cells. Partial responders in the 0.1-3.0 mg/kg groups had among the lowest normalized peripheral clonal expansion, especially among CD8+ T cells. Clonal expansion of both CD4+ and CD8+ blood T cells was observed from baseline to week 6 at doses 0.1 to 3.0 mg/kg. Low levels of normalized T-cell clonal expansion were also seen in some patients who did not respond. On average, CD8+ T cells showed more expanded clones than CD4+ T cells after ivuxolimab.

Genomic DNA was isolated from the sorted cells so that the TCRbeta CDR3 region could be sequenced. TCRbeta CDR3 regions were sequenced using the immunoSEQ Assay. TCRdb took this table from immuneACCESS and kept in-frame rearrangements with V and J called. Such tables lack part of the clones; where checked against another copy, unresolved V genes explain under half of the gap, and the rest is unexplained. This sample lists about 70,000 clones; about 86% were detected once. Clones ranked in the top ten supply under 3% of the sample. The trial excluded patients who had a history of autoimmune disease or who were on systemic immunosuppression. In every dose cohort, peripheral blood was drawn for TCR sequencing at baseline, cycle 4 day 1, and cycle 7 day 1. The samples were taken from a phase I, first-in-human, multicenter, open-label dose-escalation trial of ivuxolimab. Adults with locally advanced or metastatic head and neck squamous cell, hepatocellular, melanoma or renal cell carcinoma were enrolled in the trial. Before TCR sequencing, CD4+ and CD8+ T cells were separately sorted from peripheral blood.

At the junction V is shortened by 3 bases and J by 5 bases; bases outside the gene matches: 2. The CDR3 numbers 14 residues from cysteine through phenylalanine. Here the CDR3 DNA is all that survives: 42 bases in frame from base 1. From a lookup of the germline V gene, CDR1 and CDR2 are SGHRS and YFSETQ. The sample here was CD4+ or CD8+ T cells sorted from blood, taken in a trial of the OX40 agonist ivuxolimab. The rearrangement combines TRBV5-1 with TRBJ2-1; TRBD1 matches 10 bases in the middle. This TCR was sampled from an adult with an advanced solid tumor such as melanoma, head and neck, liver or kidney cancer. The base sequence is TGCGCCAGCAGCTCGGGACAGGGGAACAATGAGCAGTTCTTC. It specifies CASSSGQGNNEQFF. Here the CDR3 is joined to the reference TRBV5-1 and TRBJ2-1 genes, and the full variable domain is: KAGVTQTPRYLIKTRGQQVTLSCSPISGHRSVSWYQQTPGQGLQFLFEYFSETQRNKGNFPGRFSGRQFSNSRSEMNVSTLELGDSALYLCASSSGQGNNEQFFGPGTRLTVL.